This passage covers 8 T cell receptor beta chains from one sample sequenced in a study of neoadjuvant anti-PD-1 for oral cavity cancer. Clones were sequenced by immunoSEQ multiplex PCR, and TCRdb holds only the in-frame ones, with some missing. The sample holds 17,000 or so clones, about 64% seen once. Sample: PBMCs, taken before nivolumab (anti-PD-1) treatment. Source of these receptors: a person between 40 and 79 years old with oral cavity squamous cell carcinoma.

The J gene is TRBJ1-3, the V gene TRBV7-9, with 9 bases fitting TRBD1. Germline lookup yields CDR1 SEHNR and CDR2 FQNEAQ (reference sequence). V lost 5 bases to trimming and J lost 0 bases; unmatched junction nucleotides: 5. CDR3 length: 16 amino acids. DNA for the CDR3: TGTGCCAGCAGCACGGGACAGGGAAGCTCTGGAAACACCATATATTTT. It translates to CASSTGQGSSGNTIYF.

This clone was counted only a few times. Written as DNA, the CDR3 is TGTGCCTGGAGGGCAGGAGGTAAGGGTGAGCAGTTCTTC. Translation gives CAWRAGGKGEQFF. V usage is TRBV30 and J usage is TRBJ2-1, with D tentatively TRBD2 (5 bases). Germline CDR1 is GTSNPN and CDR2 is SVGIG (reference sequence). V was shortened by 3 bases and J by 9 bases, with 15 bases between the two germline ends. This CDR3 spans 13 amino acids.

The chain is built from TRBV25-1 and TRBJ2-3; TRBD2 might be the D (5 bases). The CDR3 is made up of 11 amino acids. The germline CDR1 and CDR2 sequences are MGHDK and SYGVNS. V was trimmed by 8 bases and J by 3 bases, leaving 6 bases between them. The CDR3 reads CASGGTDTQYF. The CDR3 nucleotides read TGTGCCAGCGGCGGGACAGATACGCAGTATTTT. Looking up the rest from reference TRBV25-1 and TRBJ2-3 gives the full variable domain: EADIYQTPRYLVIGTGKKITLECSQTMGHDKMYWYQQDPGMELHLIHYSYGVNSTEKGDLSSESTVSRIRTEHFPLTLESARPSHTSQYLCASGGTDTQYFGPGTRLTVL.

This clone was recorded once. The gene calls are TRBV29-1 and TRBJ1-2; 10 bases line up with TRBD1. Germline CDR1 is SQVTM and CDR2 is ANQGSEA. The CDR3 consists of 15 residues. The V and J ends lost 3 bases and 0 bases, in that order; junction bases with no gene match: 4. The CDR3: CSVERGTGANYGYTF. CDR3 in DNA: TGCAGCGTTGAGAGAGGGACAGGGGCTAACTATGGCTACACCTTC. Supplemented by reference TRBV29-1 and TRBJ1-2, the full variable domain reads SAVISQKPSRDICQRGTSLTIQCQVDSQVTMMFWYRQQPGQSLTLIATANQGSEATYESGFVIDKFPISRPNLTFSTLTVSNMSPEDSSIYLCSVERGTGANYGYTFGSGTRLTVV.

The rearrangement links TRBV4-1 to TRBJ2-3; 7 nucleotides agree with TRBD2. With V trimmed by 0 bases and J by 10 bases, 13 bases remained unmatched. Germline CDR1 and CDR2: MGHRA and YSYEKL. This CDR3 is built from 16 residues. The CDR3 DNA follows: TGCGCCAGCAGCCAAGAAGGGAGGGACGCCGTCTCGGCGCAGTATTTT. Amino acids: CASSQEGRDAVSAQYF.

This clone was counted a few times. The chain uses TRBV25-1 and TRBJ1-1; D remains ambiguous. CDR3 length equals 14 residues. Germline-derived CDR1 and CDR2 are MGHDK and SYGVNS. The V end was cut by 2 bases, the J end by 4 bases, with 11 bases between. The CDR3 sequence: CASSEIRESTEAFF. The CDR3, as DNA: TGTGCCAGCAGTGAAATTAGGGAGTCCACTGAAGCTTTCTTT.

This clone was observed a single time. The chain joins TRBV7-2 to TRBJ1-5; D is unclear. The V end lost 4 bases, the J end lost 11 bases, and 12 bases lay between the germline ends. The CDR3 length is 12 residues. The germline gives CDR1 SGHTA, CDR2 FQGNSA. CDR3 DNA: TGTGCCAGCAGCTCCTCGGGTTTGGCCCAGCATTTT. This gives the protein CASSSSGLAQHF.

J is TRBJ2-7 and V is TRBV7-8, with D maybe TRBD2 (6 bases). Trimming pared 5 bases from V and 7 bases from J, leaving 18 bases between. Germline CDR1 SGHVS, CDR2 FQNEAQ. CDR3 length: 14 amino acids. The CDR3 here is CASSVILSGAEQYF. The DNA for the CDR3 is TGTGCCAGCAGCGTCATACTTAGCGGTGCTGAGCAGTACTTC.